Here is one TCR beta chain with its context. Its antigen is currently not known. No clone much larger than this one lies a single base away; base qualities are absent. This entry comes from a study of blood T cell repertoires in COVID-19 (dated by TCRdb to 2019 to 2021). Some background on the complete study: The collaborator samples originated in the United States, Italy and Spain and spanned the acute and convalescent phases of COVID-19. The material from the prospective study consisted of cDNA or gDNA derived from T cells, B-cell-depleted T cells, or PBMCs. Subjects who had been exposed to COVID-19, were actively infected with it, or had recovered from it provided the deeply sampled blood TCRbeta repertoires that made up the dataset. A freely available public database, intended as a resource for researchers studying the immune response to SARS-CoV-2, is where the repertoires were released. The samples were drawn from two sources: the first 160 participants of the ongoing ImmuneRACE study, and 1,000 to 1,500 subjects contributed by 6 global collaborators. Nearly every sample came with metadata listing a de-identified subject ID, COVID-19 status, age in years and sex. HLA class I and class II types, where available, came from metadata supplied by the sample provider rather than from assay-based typing.

Whole blood was collected in K2EDTA tubes by collaborating institutions according to the institutions' own protocols. For TCRbeta analysis, collaborators shipped samples in one of three forms: frozen whole blood, isolated PBMCs, or DNA extracted from either of those sample types. TCRbeta CDR3 regions were amplified from genomic DNA by means of the immunoSEQ Assay, a bias-controlled multiplex PCR. The original methods were these. Nucleated cell counts per sample were estimated from amplification of reference gene primers within the assay. To quantify the absolute abundance of each unique TCRbeta CDR3 rearrangement, sequence reads were collapsed and filtered. Productive Simpson clonality was computed per sample as the square root of Simpson's diversity index over productive rearrangements. TCRdb limited this immuneACCESS table to in-frame rearrangements with V and J called. A share of clones is missing; checked studies link under half to unresolved V genes, and the rest is unexplained. The V and J calls and clone size were taken over from that table, and D and trimming were inferred from the DNA. Within this sample are around 130,000 clones, with over 75% of them counted one time only. The ten top clones hold approximately 3.6% of the sample.

Points the paper makes about the study in general: Clinical and demographic metadata were provided uncurated, with the amount varying by source and participant.

Sequenced: peripheral blood. This receptor was taken from a woman between 55 and 75 years old with acute or convalescent COVID-19.

The nucleotide sequence is given as TGTGCCAGCAGTAAACTACAGGGGAGCTCTGGAAACACCATATATTTT. It encodes CASSKLQGSSGNTIYF. The chain links TRBV2 with TRBJ1-3, and TRBD1 matches 7 of the central bases. According to the germline V gene, CDR1 reads SNHLY and CDR2 reads FYNNEI. Trimming leaves V shorter by 5 bases and J shorter by 0 bases, with the junction holding 7 bases beyond the gene matches. The CDR3 spans 16 residues, from the cysteine through the phenylalanine. Of the read, only the CDR3 DNA is kept; its 48 bases are in frame from base 1.